The T cell receptor (beta chain) under discussion was sequenced for a study of blood T cell repertoires in COVID-19. As for the study in general: Donors in the United States, Italy and Spain gave samples during acute or convalescent COVID-19.

This clone appeared a single time. V was pared by 3 bases and J by 4 bases, with 3 bases of the junction left unmatched. CDR1 and CDR2 from the germline V gene are LGHNA and YSLEER. CDR3 length: 14 amino acids. TCRdb keeps only in-frame clones here, not all; method: immunoSEQ multiplex PCR. Of 130,000 to 150,000 clones in the sample, more than 75% are singletons; the top ten hold roughly 4%. The chain combines TRBV4-3 with TRBJ1-2; 9 bases match TRBD1. The sequence came from a woman aged 40 to 50 with acute or convalescent COVID-19. Material: peripheral blood. Written as DNA, the CDR3 is TGCGCCAGCAGCCAGGACAGGGGAGCCTATGGCTACACCTTC. Translating gives CASSQDRGAYGYTF.